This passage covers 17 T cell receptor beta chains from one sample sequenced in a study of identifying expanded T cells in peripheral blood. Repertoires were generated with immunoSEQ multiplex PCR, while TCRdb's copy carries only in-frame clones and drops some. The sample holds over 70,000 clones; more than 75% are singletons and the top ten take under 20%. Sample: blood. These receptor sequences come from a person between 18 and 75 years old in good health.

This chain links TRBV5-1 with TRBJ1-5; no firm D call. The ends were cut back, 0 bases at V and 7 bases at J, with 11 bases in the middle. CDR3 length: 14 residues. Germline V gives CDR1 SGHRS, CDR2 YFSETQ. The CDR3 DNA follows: TGCGCCAGCAGCTTGGTACCCGGGGTGCAGCCCCAGCATTTT. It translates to CASSLVPGVQPQHF.

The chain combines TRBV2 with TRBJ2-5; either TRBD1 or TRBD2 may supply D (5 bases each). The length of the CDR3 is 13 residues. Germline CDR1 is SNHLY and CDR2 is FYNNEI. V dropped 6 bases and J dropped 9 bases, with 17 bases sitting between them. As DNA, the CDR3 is TGTGCCAGCAGCGGGACGGGTAATTGGGCCCAGTACTTC. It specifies CASSGTGNWAQYF.

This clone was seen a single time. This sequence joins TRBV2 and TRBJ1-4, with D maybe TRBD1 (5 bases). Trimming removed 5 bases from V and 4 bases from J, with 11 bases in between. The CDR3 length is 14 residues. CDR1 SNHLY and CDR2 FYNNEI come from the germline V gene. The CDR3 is CASSPVGGNEKLFF. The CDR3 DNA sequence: TGTGCCAGCAGTCCGGTGGGGGGTAATGAAAAACTGTTTTTT.

CDR3 sequence: CASSLVQGGPQHF. The CDR3 DNA is TGTGCCAGCAGCTTGGTGCAGGGTGGGCCCCAGCATTTT. The rearrangement uses TRBV5-8 and TRBJ1-5; possible D gene TRBD1, 5 bases. Germline CDR1 SGHTS, CDR2 YDEGEE. The CDR3 runs 13 residues. The ends were cut back, 0 bases at V and 9 bases at J, with 10 bases in the middle.

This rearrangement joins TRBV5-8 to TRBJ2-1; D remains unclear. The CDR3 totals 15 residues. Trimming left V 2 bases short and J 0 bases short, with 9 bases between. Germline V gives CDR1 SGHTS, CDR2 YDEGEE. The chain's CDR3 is CASSLGWSSYNEQFF. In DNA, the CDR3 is TGTGCCAGCAGCTTAGGCTGGAGCTCCTACAATGAGCAGTTCTTC.

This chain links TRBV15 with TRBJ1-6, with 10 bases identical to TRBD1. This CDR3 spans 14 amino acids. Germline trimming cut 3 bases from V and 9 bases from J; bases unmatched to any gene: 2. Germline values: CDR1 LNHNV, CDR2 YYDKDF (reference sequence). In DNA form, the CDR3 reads TGTGCCACCAGCAGGGGGACAGGGGTTTCACCCCTCCACTTT. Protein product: CATSRGTGVSPLHF.

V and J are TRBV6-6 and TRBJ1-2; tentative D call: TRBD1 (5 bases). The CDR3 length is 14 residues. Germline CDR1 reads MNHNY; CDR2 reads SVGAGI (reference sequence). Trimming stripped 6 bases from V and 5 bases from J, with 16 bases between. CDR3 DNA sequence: TGTGCCAGCAGCCACGACGACAGTCTATATGGCTACACCTTC. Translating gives CASSHDDSLYGYTF.

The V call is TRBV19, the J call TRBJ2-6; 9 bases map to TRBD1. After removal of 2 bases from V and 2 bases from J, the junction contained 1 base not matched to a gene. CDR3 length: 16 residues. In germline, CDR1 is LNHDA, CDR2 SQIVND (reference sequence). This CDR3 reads CASSIRTGAGANVLTF. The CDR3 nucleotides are TGTGCCAGTAGTATAAGGACAGGGGCTGGGGCCAACGTCCTGACTTTC.

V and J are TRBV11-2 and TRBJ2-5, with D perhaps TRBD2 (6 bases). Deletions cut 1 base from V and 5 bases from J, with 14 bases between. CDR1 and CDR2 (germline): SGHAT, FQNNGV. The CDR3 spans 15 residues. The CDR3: CASSLGIGGGETQYF. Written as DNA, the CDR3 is TGTGCCAGCAGCTTAGGGATCGGGGGTGGGGAGACCCAGTACTTC.

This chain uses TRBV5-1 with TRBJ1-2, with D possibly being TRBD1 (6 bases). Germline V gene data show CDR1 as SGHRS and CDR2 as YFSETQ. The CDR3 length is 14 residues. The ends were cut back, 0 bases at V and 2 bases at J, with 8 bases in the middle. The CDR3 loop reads CASSLGTGNYGYTF. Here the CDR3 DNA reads TGCGCCAGCAGCTTGGGTACAGGGAACTATGGCTACACCTTC. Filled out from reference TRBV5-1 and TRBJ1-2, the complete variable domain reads KAGVTQTPRYLIKTRGQQVTLSCSPISGHRSVSWYQQTPGQGLQFLFEYFSETQRNKGNFPGRFSGRQFSNSRSEMNVSTLELGDSALYLCASSLGTGNYGYTFGSGTRLTVV.

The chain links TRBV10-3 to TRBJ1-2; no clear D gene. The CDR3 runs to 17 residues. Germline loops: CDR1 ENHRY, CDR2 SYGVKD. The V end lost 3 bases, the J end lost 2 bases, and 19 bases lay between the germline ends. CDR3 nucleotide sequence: TGTGCCATCAGTGACGTAATCAGGAGGGTAGGGAACTATGGCTACACCTTC. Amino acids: CAISDVIRRVGNYGYTF.

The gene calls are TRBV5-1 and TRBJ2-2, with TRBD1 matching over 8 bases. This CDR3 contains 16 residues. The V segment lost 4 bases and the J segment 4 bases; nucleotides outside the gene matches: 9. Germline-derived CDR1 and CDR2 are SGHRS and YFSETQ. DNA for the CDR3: TGCGCCAGCAGCCACGGTCAGGGGGCTGCCACCGGGGAGCTGTTTTTT. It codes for CASSHGQGAATGELFF.

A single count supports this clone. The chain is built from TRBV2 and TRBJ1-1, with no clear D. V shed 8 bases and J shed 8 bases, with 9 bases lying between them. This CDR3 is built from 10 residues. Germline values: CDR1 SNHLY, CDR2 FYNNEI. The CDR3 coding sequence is TGTGCCAGCGGCGAGACAGAAGCTTTCTTT. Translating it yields CASGETEAFF. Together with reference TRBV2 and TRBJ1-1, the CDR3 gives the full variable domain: EPEVTQTPSHQVTQMGQEVILRCVPISNHLYFYWYRQILGQKVEFLVSFYNNEISEKSEIFDDQFSVERPDGSNFTLKIRSTKLEDSAMYFCASGETEAFFGQGTRLTVV.

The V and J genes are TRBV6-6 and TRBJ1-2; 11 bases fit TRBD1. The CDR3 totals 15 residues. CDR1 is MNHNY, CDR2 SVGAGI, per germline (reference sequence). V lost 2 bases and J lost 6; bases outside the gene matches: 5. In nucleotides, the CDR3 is TGTGCCAGCAGTTACACGGGACAGGGGGGGCATGGCTACACCTTC. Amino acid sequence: CASSYTGQGGHGYTF.

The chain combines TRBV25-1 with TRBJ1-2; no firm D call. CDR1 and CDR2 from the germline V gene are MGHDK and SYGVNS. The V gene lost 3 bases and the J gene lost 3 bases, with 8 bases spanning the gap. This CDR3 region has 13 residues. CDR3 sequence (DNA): TGTGCCAGCAGTGACCCAAGGTACTATGGCTACACCTTC. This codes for CASSDPRYYGYTF.

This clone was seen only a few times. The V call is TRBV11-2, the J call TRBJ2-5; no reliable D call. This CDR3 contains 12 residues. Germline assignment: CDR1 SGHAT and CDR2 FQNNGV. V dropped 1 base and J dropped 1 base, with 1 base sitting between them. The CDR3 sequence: CASSLAQETQYF. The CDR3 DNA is TGTGCCAGCAGCTTAGCCCAAGAGACCCAGTACTTC.

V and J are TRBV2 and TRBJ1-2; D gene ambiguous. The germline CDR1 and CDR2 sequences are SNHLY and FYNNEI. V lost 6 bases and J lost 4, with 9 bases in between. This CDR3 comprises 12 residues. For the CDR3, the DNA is TGTGCCAGCAGCTGGGTGTCCTATGGCTACACCTTC. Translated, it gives CASSWVSYGYTF. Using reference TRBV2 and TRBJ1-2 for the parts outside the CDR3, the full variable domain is EPEVTQTPSHQVTQMGQEVILRCVPISNHLYFYWYRQILGQKVEFLVSFYNNEISEKSEIFDDQFSVERPDGSNFTLKIRSTKLEDSAMYFCASSWVSYGYTFGSGTRLTVV.